This T cell receptor (beta chain) was sequenced in a study of response to subunit inactivated influenza vaccine. Study results and limitations: Each seasonal influenza vaccination recruits few new T cells, the authors suggested.

The CDR3 has 15 amino acids. The V end lost 3 bases, the J end lost 6 bases, and 17 bases lay between the germline ends. The germline V gene has CDR1 MGHRA and CDR2 YSYEKL. This clonotype is a singleton in its sample. Its antigen remains unidentified. Using its own MiXCR run on the RT-PCR reads, TCRdb lists one record per CDR3 protein. The sample records 650,000 or so distinct CDR3 sequences, about 15% being singletons. The source is a man in his fifties who received an inactivated influenza vaccine. The chain is built from TRBV4-1 and TRBJ2-5; D is ambiguous. The sample here was PBMCs from blood, taken around 15 days before vaccination. DNA of the CDR3: TGCGCCAGCAGCCAGGATGGGCAGTGGGCTAAGACCCAGTACTTC. This sequence encodes CASSQDGQWAKTQYF.